This T cell receptor beta chain came from a study of blood T cell repertoires in COVID-19. The germline CDR1 and CDR2 sequences are SGDLS and YYNGEE. The CDR3 runs 15 residues. V lost 0 bases, J lost 10 bases, and 5 bases stayed unmatched. The repertoire was sequenced with immunoSEQ multiplex PCR; TCRdb's copy has only in-frame clones and lacks some. This sample has about 380,000 clones, with over 75% found just once. The chain joins TRBV9 to TRBJ1-6; 9 bases match TRBD1. The material sequenced was PBMCs or T cells enriched from blood (not recorded which). The sequence was collected from a man under 40 who had recovered from COVID-19. CDR3 sequence (DNA): TGTGCCAGCAGCGTAGGGGGGACAGGGACCTCACCCCTCCACTTT. This encodes CASSVGGTGTSPLHF.